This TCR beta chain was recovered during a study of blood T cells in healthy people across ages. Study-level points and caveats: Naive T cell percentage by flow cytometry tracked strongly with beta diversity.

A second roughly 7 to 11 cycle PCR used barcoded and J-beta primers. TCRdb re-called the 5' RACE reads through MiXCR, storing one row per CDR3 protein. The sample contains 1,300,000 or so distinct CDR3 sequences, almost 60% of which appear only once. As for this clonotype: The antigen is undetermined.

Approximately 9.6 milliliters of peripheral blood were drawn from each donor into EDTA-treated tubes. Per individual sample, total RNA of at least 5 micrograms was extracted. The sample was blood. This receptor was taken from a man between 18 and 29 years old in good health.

The CDR3 nucleotides are TGTGCCTGGTTATCCGGGACGGTCGGGACCCAGTACTTC. Translation: CAWLSGTVGTQYF. The chain uses TRBV30 and TRBJ2-5; tentatively, D is TRBD1 or TRBD2 (5 bases each). The germline gives CDR1 GTSNPN, CDR2 SVGIG (reference sequence). The CDR3 contains 13 residues. Between the trimmed V and J ends, which lost 5 bases and 7 bases, there was a span of 17 bases.